These 27 T cell receptor beta chains were all obtained from the same sample, sequenced in a study of T cell changes during pregnancy in multiple sclerosis. Data came from immunoSEQ multiplex PCR; TCRdb stores just in-frame clones and leaves some out. This sample carries about 100,000 clones, about 91% of them seen once, and the ten largest clones take about 3.4%. Sample: peripheral blood, taken in the second trimester of pregnancy. The receptors were gathered from a female donor with multiple sclerosis, enrolled in a pregnancy study.

The chain links TRBV11-2 to TRBJ1-1, with D perhaps matching TRBD1 (5 bases). The CDR3 sequence is 13 residues long. Per germline, CDR1 SGHAT and CDR2 FQNNGV. Trimming left V 4 bases short and J 4 bases short, with 10 bases between. The CDR3: CASSSQGGTEAFF. The CDR3 region has the DNA TGTGCCAGCAGCTCCCAGGGTGGCACTGAAGCTTTCTTT. Full variable domain (remainder filled in from reference TRBV11-2 and TRBJ1-1): EAGVAQSPRYKIIEKRQSVAFWCNPISGHATLYWYQQILGQGPKLLIQFQNNGVVDDSQLPKDRFSAERLKGVDSTLKIQPAKLEDSAVYLCASSSQGGTEAFFGQGTRLTVV.

The V gene is TRBV4-1, the J gene TRBJ1-4; D is unclear. The CDR3 spans 17 residues. CDR1 is MGHRA and CDR2 is YSYEKL in the germline V gene. V was clipped by 6 bases and J by 2 bases, with 19 bases between them. The DNA for the CDR3 is TGCGCCAGCAGACAGCGGTCCACTGCCTCGACTAATGAAAAACTGTTTTTT. This codes for CASRQRSTASTNEKLFF.

This chain joins TRBV6-1 and TRBJ1-5; TRBD1 matches 9 bases. Per the germline V gene, CDR1 is MNHNS and CDR2 is SASEGT. The CDR3 is 16 amino acids. V gave up 4 bases and J gave up 7 bases; unmatched junction bases: 11. The DNA for the CDR3 is TGTGCCAGCAGTGCCATACGGACAGGGGCGATCCAGCCCCAGCATTTT. Its protein is CASSAIRTGAIQPQHF.

The J gene is TRBJ2-2, the V gene TRBV7-8; no definite D call. CDR3 length equals 14 residues. CDR1 is SGHVS, CDR2 FQNEAQ, per germline. Trimming cost V 3 bases and J 3 bases, with 8 bases left between them. CDR3 nucleotide sequence: TGTGCCAGCAGCTTGATAGCACACACCGGGGAGCTGTTTTTT. Translating it yields CASSLIAHTGELFF.

In this sample, this clone turned up once. The rearrangement links TRBV28 to TRBJ1-5; D is perhaps TRBD1 (5 bases). The CDR3 spans 15 residues. Trimming left V 3 bases short and J 3 bases short, with 12 bases between. Germline V lookup: CDR1 MDHEN, CDR2 SYDVKM. In DNA, the CDR3 is TGTGCCAGCAGTTTCGGAGACAGCGTCAATCAGCCCCAGCATTTT. It codes for CASSFGDSVNQPQHF.

V usage is TRBV4-2 and J usage is TRBJ2-5, with D perhaps TRBD2 (5 bases). V was shortened by 0 bases and J by 5 bases, with 10 bases between the two germline ends. The V gene's germline CDR1 is LGHNA and CDR2 YNFKEQ. The CDR3 totals 14 residues. CDR3 in DNA: TGTGCCAGCAGCCAAGATCGAGGGATGGAGACCCAGTACTTC. Translated, it gives CASSQDRGMETQYF.

The chain uses TRBV7-2 and TRBJ2-5, with 11 bases that match TRBD2. The V gene's germline CDR1 is SGHTA and CDR2 FQGNSA. J lost 4 bases, V lost 5 bases, and 6 bases had no gene match. The CDR3 runs to 15 residues. The CDR3 coding sequence is TGTGCCAGCAGCCTACTAGCGGGAGTACGAGAGACCCAGTACTTC. Residues: CASSLLAGVRETQYF.

The chain uses TRBV5-8 and TRBJ1-1; perhaps TRBD1 as D (5 bases). V was clipped by 3 bases and J by 4 bases, with 10 bases between them. Germline V gene sequence: CDR1 SGHTS, CDR2 YDEGEE. The CDR3 contains 13 residues. The CDR3 region is CASSWQGGTEAFF. The CDR3 DNA reads TGTGCCAGCAGCTGGCAGGGAGGCACTGAAGCTTTCTTT.

The rearrangement joins TRBV5-6 to TRBJ2-7, with a possible D match to TRBD1 (5 bases). The CDR3 sequence is 15 residues long. Germline V gene sequence: CDR1 SGHDT, CDR2 YYEEEE. The V gene lost 4 bases and the J gene lost 4 bases, with 18 bases spanning the gap. The CDR3 DNA reads as TGTGCCAGCAGCGCCAAGACAGCTACGATATACGAGCAGTACTTC. Translation gives CASSAKTATIYEQYF. The full variable domain, with the rest looked up from reference TRBV5-6 and TRBJ2-7, is DAGVTQSPTHLIKTRGQQVTLRCSPKSGHDTVSWYQQALGQGPQFIFQYYEEEERQRGNFPDRFSGHQFPNYSSELNVNALLLGDSALYLCASSAKTATIYEQYFGPGTRLTVT.

The chain recombines TRBV2 with TRBJ2-2, with a tentative D call TRBD1 (6 bases). Trimming removed 7 bases at V and 1 base at J, with 16 bases between. The CDR3 is made up of 16 amino acids. Germline CDR1 SNHLY, CDR2 FYNNEI. CDR3 DNA sequence: TGTGCCAGCAACAGGGCTTATTGGGAGAACACCGGGGAGCTGTTTTTT. Translation gives CASNRAYWENTGELFF.

The chain is built from TRBV10-3 and TRBJ2-7, with 10 nucleotides matching TRBD2. V was clipped by 4 bases and J by 2 bases; unmatched bases: 11. CDR1 and CDR2 (germline): ENHRY, SYGVKD. CDR3 size: 17 residues. CDR3 sequence (DNA): TGTGCCATCAGTGGGATTAGCGGGAGGTTCGTCCCCTACGAGCAGTACTTC. This codes for CAISGISGRFVPYEQYF.

The J gene is TRBJ2-5, the V gene TRBV6-6; tentatively, D is TRBD1 (6 bases). The CDR3 is 13 amino acids. CDR1 MNHNY and CDR2 SVGAGI come from the germline V gene (reference sequence). Trimming shortened V by 7 bases and J by 5 bases, and 14 bases separated the two germline ends. The CDR3: CASNTGYIETQYF. The DNA of the CDR3 is TGTGCCAGCAATACAGGGTATATTGAGACCCAGTACTTC.

The V and J genes are TRBV5-4 and TRBJ1-3; D gene uncertain. The CDR3 sequence is 13 residues long. V was cut by 7 bases and J by 4 bases, with 12 bases left in between. CDR1 and CDR2 (germline): SGHNT, YYREEE (reference sequence). The CDR3 reads CASSPSAGNTIYF. CDR3 DNA: TGTGCCAGCTCACCCAGTGCCGGAAACACCATATATTTT.

The gene calls are TRBV5-6 and TRBJ2-2, with 7 bases that match TRBD2. Trimming took 3 bases from V and 5 from J; bases not matched to a gene: 1. This CDR3 has 13 amino acids. Germline CDR1 is SGHDT and CDR2 is YYEEEE. CDR3 sequence reads: CASSWGGTGELFF. The CDR3 coding sequence is TGTGCCAGCAGCTGGGGGGGTACCGGGGAGCTGTTTTTT.

The chain links TRBV28 to TRBJ2-5; 9 bases map to TRBD2. J was trimmed by 5 bases and V by 0 bases; bases with no gene match: 4. CDR3 size: 15 residues. Germline CDR1 is MDHEN and CDR2 is SYDVKM. The CDR3 sequence: CASSLWREGGETQYF. The CDR3 DNA follows: TGTGCCAGCAGTTTATGGCGGGAGGGGGGGGAGACCCAGTACTTC.

The chain couples TRBV7-9 to TRBJ2-3; D may be TRBD2 (5 bases). The germline gives CDR1 SEHNR, CDR2 FQNEAQ (reference sequence). The CDR3 is 13 amino acids. Trimming removed 7 bases from V and 4 bases from J, with 12 bases in between. The CDR3 spells CASNAGPPDTQYF. For the CDR3, the DNA is TGTGCCAGCAACGCGGGCCCTCCAGATACGCAGTATTTT.

The chain couples TRBV10-3 to TRBJ2-5, with TRBD1 matching over 7 bases. V shed 3 bases and J 3 bases; nucleotides not matched to a gene: 7. From germline, CDR1 is ENHRY and CDR2 SYGVKD. CDR3 length: 15 residues. CDR3 in DNA: TGTGCCATCAGTGACTTTAAGGACAGGAAAGAGACCCAGTACTTC. Amino acid sequence: CAISDFKDRKETQYF.

The rearrangement uses TRBV19 and TRBJ1-5; 7 bases are a match to TRBD1. Trimming took 3 bases from V and 4 from J; bases not matched to a gene: 3. Looked up from germline, CDR1 is LNHDA and CDR2 is SQIVND (reference sequence). CDR3 length: 14 residues. DNA of the CDR3: TGTGCCAGTAGTATGGGGACAGTGAATCAGCCCCAGCATTTT. Residues: CASSMGTVNQPQHF. The variable domain in full, with the rest retrieved from reference TRBV19 and TRBJ1-5, is DGGITQSPKYLFRKEGQNVTLSCEQNLNHDAMYWYRQDPGQGLRLIYYSQIVNDFQKGDIAEGYSVSREKKESFPLTVTSAQKNPTAFYLCASSMGTVNQPQHFGDGTRLSIL.

As to this clone: At one end, the junction sequence differs from germline, possibly due to a read error. The chain couples TRBV7-6 to TRBJ1-1; TRBD1 might be the D (5 bases). The CDR3 is made up of 14 amino acids. The germline V gene has CDR1 SGHVS and CDR2 FNYEAQ. This CDR3 reads CASSLVAGNAEAFF. Written as DNA, the CDR3 is TGTGCCAGCAGCTTAGTGGCAGGGAACGCTGAAGCTTTCTTT.

This chain joins TRBV19 and TRBJ2-7; TRBD1 agrees at 11 bases. The CDR3 is made up of 16 amino acids. Per the germline V gene, CDR1 is LNHDA and CDR2 is SQIVND (reference sequence). J lost 3 bases, V lost 2 bases, and 6 bases had no gene match. The CDR3 DNA reads as TGTGCCAGTAGTATAAACTCTGGGACAGGGGGCTACGAGCAGTACTTC. Its protein is CASSINSGTGGYEQYF. Full variable domain (remainder filled in from reference TRBV19 and TRBJ2-7): DGGITQSPKYLFRKEGQNVTLSCEQNLNHDAMYWYRQDPGQGLRLIYYSQIVNDFQKGDIAEGYSVSREKKESFPLTVTSAQKNPTAFYLCASSINSGTGGYEQYFGPGTRLTVT.

V usage is TRBV5-1 and J usage is TRBJ2-7; D might be TRBD1 (5 bases). CDR1 and CDR2 (germline): SGHRS, YFSETQ. The V gene lost 2 bases and the J gene lost 2 bases, with 8 bases spanning the gap. CDR3 length equals 13 residues. The CDR3 region is CASSLGRAYEQYF. CDR3 nucleotides: TGCGCCAGCAGCTTAGGCAGGGCCTACGAGCAGTACTTC.

The chain carries TRBV7-9 and TRBJ2-5; the D gene is possibly TRBD1 (6 bases). The CDR3 totals 15 residues. Germline loops: CDR1 SEHNR, CDR2 FQNEAQ (reference sequence). With 3 bases removed from V and 0 bases from J, the gap between germline ends came to 11 bases. The CDR3 reads CASSFGQLYQETQYF. The CDR3 DNA reads as TGTGCCAGCAGCTTTGGACAGCTTTACCAAGAGACCCAGTACTTC.

The V and J genes are TRBV5-4 and TRBJ2-1, with D uncertain. The germline V gene has CDR1 SGHNT and CDR2 YYREEE (reference sequence). V lost 1 base and J 7 bases, leaving 9 bases between the germline ends. The CDR3 is 13 residues long. The CDR3 region has the DNA TGTGCCAGCAGCTTGACGGGTGGAAATGAGCAGTTCTTC. Residues: CASSLTGGNEQFF.

The chain couples TRBV2 to TRBJ2-1; 9 positions match TRBD2. The CDR3 has 18 residues. Unmatched junction bases numbered 11, after V lost 4 bases and J lost 1 base. Germline V CDR1 and CDR2: SNHLY, FYNNEI. The CDR3 bases are TGTGCCAGCAGTGCGGGGGGAGCGGGAGGAGCATCCTACAATGAGCAGTTCTTC. As protein: CASSAGGAGGASYNEQFF.

This chain connects TRBV5-1 to TRBJ2-1; 9 bases agree with TRBD1. Trimming took 4 bases from V and 1 from J; bases not matched to a gene: 9. The CDR3 spans 17 residues. Germline CDR1 is SGHRS and CDR2 is YFSETQ. The DNA of the CDR3 is TGCGCCAGCAGCGTCTCCCCCGGGACAGGGTCCTACAATGAGCAGTTCTTC. Its translation: CASSVSPGTGSYNEQFF.

V gene TRBV10-3 combines with J gene TRBJ2-5; D is perhaps TRBD2 (5 bases). V was clipped by 5 bases and J by 5 bases, with 18 bases between them. The CDR3 is 15 amino acids. CDR1 is ENHRY and CDR2 is SYGVKD in the germline V gene. The CDR3 loop reads CAISRRTGSRETQYF. As DNA, the CDR3 is TGTGCCATCAGTAGGCGGACTGGCTCTAGGGAGACCCAGTACTTC.

The genes are TRBV7-2 and TRBJ2-7; 7 nucleotides agree with TRBD1. This CDR3 has 15 residues. V shed 2 bases, J shed 0 bases, and the junction held 4 bases outside the gene matches. Germline assignment: CDR1 SGHTA and CDR2 FQGNSA. Here the CDR3 DNA reads TGTGCCAGCAGCTTAACCCGACAGGGCTCCTACGAGCAGTACTTC. Its protein is CASSLTRQGSYEQYF.